Listed below are T cell receptor beta chains from one sample, sequenced in a study of blood T cells in healthy people across ages. MiXCR, applied by TCRdb to the 5' RACE reads, yields one record per CDR3 protein. The sample records roughly 790,000 distinct CDR3 sequences, 35% to 45% being singletons. Sequenced material: blood. These receptor sequences come from a woman between 55 and 75 years old in good health. CDR3s include the opening cysteine and the closing phenylalanine or tryptophan. D genes are given only for firm matches. A clone size is listed for some rows: how often the clone was seen (once, few, many), or a class if it is expanded.

D	size	V	J	CDR3	DNA
NA	few	TRBV27	TRBJ1-5	CASSLSSHSNQPQHF	TGTGCCAGCAGTTTATCGAGTCATAGCAATCAGCCCCAGCATTTT
NA	few	TRBV20-1	TRBJ2-5	CSALGTSRYRETQYF	TGCAGTGCTCTAGGGACATCCAGGTACCGAGAGACCCAGTACTTC
NA	few	TRBV6-2/TRBV6-3	TRBJ2-7	CASTSHYEQYF	TGTGCCAGCACCTCACACTACGAGCAGTACTTC
NA	NA	TRBV12-3/TRBV12-4	TRBJ2-7	CASSSPYGGLVNEQYF	TGTGCCAGCAGCTCCCCCTACGGGGGCCTCGTTAATGAGCAGTACTTC
NA	few	TRBV3-1	TRBJ1-1	CASSQGVTGTEAFF	TGTGCCAGCAGCCAAGGAGTTACAGGCACTGAAGCTTTCTTT
TRBD1	NA	TRBV7-2	TRBJ2-1	CASSTRTGGNEQFF	TGTGCCAGCAGCACCCGGACAGGGGGCAATGAGCAGTTCTTC
NA	NA	TRBV28	TRBJ2-5	CASSNGIGYQETQYF	TGTGCCAGCAGTAACGGGATCGGGTACCAAGAGACCCAGTACTTC
NA	few	TRBV7-2	TRBJ1-2	CASSLEVTYGYTF	TGTGCCAGCAGCTTAGAGGTAACCTATGGCTACACCTTC
NA	NA	TRBV20-1	TRBJ2-7	CSGTRWGTYEQYF	TGCAGTGGTACCAGGTGGGGGACCTACGAGCAGTACTTC
TRBD1	NA	TRBV6-1	TRBJ2-7	CASSEAVGQIYEQYF	TGTGCCAGCAGTGAAGCGGTGGGACAGATCTACGAGCAGTACTTC
NA	many	TRBV12-3/TRBV12-4	TRBJ1-6	CASSLADSPLHF	TGTGCCAGCAGTTTGGCAGATTCACCCCTCCACTTT
TRBD2	once	TRBV29-1	TRBJ2-1	CSVEGTSLRDEQFF	TGCAGCGTTGAAGGGACTAGCTTACGCGATGAGCAGTTCTTC
NA	NA	TRBV3-1	TRBJ2-3	CASSQDGRGWVTDTQYF	TGTGCCAGCAGCCAAGACGGACGGGGGTGGGTGACAGATACGCAGTATTTT
TRBD1	NA	TRBV7-2	TRBJ2-1	CASSKRGQVTYNERFF	TGTGCCAGCAGCAAACGCGGACAGGTGACCTACAATGAGCGGTTCTTC
NA	few	TRBV7-2	TRBJ1-5	CASSLDYNQPQHF	TGTGCCAGCAGCCTGGACTACAATCAGCCCCAGCATTTT
NA	few	TRBV20-1	TRBJ1-6	CSAMEELNSPLHF	TGCAGTGCTATGGAGGAGTTAAATTCACCCCTCCACTTT
NA	many	TRBV7-2	TRBJ2-5	CASSLASGGHETQYF	TGTGCCAGCAGCTTAGCGTCCGGGGGGCATGAGACCCAGTACTTC
NA	few	TRBV20-1	TRBJ1-4	CSAREAEKLFF	TGCAGTGCTAGGGAGGCTGAAAAACTGTTTTTT
TRBD1	NA	TRBV10-3	TRBJ1-4	CAISESPGGTNEKLFF	TGTGCCATCAGTGAGTCGCCAGGGGGAACTAATGAAAAACTGTTTTTT
TRBD1	NA	TRBV3-1	TRBJ2-6	CASSRKTGAAGANVLTF	TGTGCCAGCAGCCGAAAAACAGGGGCAGCTGGGGCCAACGTCCTGACTTTC
NA	NA	TRBV3-1	TRBJ1-1	CASSHERGGTEAFF	TGTGCCAGCAGCCACGAGAGGGGAGGGACTGAAGCTTTCTTT
NA	NA	TRBV3-1	TRBJ2-5	CASSHGTSYGQYF	TGTGCCAGCAGCCACGGGACTTCCTACGGGCAGTACTTC
TRBD1	few	TRBV11-1	TRBJ2-7	CASSSRDRDHEQYF	TGTGCCAGCAGCTCCCGGGACAGGGATCACGAGCAGTACTTC